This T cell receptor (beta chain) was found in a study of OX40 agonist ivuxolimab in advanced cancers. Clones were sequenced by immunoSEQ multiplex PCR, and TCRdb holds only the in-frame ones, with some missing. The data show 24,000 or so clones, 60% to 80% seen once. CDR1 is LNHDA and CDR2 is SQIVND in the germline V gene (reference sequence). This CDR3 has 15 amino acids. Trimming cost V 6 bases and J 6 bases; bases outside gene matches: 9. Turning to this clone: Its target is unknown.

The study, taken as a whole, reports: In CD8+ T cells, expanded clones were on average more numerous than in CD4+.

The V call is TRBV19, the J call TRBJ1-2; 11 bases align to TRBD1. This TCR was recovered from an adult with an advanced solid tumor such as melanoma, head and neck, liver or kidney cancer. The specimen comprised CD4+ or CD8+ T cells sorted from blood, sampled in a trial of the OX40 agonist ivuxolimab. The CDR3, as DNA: TGTGCCAGTAGGGGACAGGGGGTCGGGGCGAATGGCTACACCTTC. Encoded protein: CASRGQGVGANGYTF.